The 17 T cell receptor beta chains reported below all come from one sample, sequenced in a study of shared clonotypes between healthy human individuals. Using immunoSEQ multiplex PCR, the repertoire was profiled, and TCRdb retains in-frame clones only, with some absent. Among 450,000 to 600,000 clones listed, around 80% were seen once. Material for sequencing was PBMCs. The receptors were gathered from a woman aged 35 to 49 in good health. Some clones in this sample may be carry-over from other donors' samples.

The count of this clone is one. The rearrangement links TRBV27 to TRBJ2-7; no definite D call. The germline V and J ends were trimmed by 6 bases and 3 bases, with 12 bases remaining between them. CDR3 length: 13 residues. In germline, CDR1 is MNHEY, CDR2 SMNVEV (reference sequence). The CDR3 here is CASRLLPGYEQYF. The CDR3 DNA sequence: TGTGCCAGCAGGTTACTTCCGGGCTACGAGCAGTACTTC.

V usage is TRBV18 and J usage is TRBJ2-1; no definite D call. The V end was cut by 0 bases, the J end by 7 bases, with 7 bases between. The CDR3 sequence is 13 residues long. Germline CDR1 and CDR2: KGHSH and LQKENI. CDR3 sequence reads: CASSPPSENEQFF. In nucleotides, the CDR3 is TGTGCCAGCTCACCACCGAGCGAAAATGAGCAGTTCTTC.

The chain recombines TRBV19 with TRBJ2-1; no firm D call. The CDR3 contains 12 residues. Germline V gene lookup returns CDR1 LNHDA and CDR2 SQIVND (reference sequence). Trimming cost V 6 bases and J 1 base, with 4 bases left between them. The DNA of the CDR3 is TGTGCCAGTAGCTGGTCCTACAATGAGCAGTTCTTC. Protein: CASSWSYNEQFF.

The chain joins TRBV30 to TRBJ2-1, with 10 bases that match TRBD2. Germline V gene data show CDR1 as GTSNPN and CDR2 as SVGIG (reference sequence). The V segment lost 2 bases and the J segment 9 bases; nucleotides outside the gene matches: 13. The CDR3 is 16 amino acids. The CDR3: CAWSSPGLAVRVEQFF. In nucleotides, the CDR3 is TGTGCCTGGAGTTCCCCAGGACTAGCGGTGAGGGTTGAGCAGTTCTTC.

The chain joins TRBV28 to TRBJ2-7; D may be TRBD1 or TRBD2 (5 bases each). From germline, CDR1 is MDHEN and CDR2 SYDVKM. The CDR3 consists of 15 residues. Trimming took off 5 bases at V and 0 bases at J, with 14 bases between the two ends. CDR3 in DNA: TGTGCCAGCAGTCCCGGGACGTACGGCTCCTACGAGCAGTACTTC. Protein product: CASSPGTYGSYEQYF.

The CDR3, as DNA: TGTGCCAGTAGTATGGCGGGACTAATAACAGATACGCAGTATTTT. This sequence encodes CASSMAGLITDTQYF. This chain joins TRBV19 and TRBJ2-3, with TRBD2 matching 7 bases. The CDR3 extends over 15 amino acids. The trim removed 3 bases at V and 3 bases at J, leaving 6 bases unmatched. Germline lookup yields CDR1 LNHDA and CDR2 SQIVND (reference sequence).

The gene calls are TRBV7-3 and TRBJ1-1; D remains unclear. The V gene's germline CDR1 is SGHTA and CDR2 FQGTGA. The CDR3 totals 14 residues. V lost 3 bases to trimming and J lost 5 bases, with 13 bases between them. The CDR3 loop is CASSFRWSGTEAFF. As DNA, the CDR3 is TGTGCCAGCAGCTTCCGGTGGTCGGGAACTGAAGCTTTCTTT.

The genes are TRBV29-1 and TRBJ2-7, with TRBD2 matching 13 bases. CDR3 length equals 18 residues. The J segment lost 0 bases and the V segment lost 4 bases, leaving 12 bases of the junction unmatched. Germline CDR1 SQVTM, CDR2 ANQGSEA. CDR3 loop: CSVAAPGLAGVPSYEQYF. In DNA form, the CDR3 reads TGCAGCGTTGCGGCTCCCGGACTAGCGGGAGTCCCCTCCTACGAGCAGTACTTC.

The chain joins TRBV5-1 to TRBJ2-1, with TRBD1 identical over 7 bases. The CDR3 extends over 14 amino acids. With V trimmed by 0 bases and J by 8 bases, 5 bases remained unmatched. The germline gives CDR1 SGHRS, CDR2 YFSETQ. The CDR3 sequence: CASSLAQTGDEQFF. The CDR3 nucleotides read TGCGCCAGCAGCTTGGCCCAAACAGGGGATGAGCAGTTCTTC.

This clone was counted many times. The chain couples TRBV6-5 to TRBJ2-4; D is unclear. Trimming took off 8 bases at V and 0 bases at J, with 5 bases between the two ends. In germline, CDR1 is MNHEY, CDR2 SVGAGI. The CDR3 length is 12 residues. The CDR3 reads CASSGAKNIQYF. CDR3 bases: TGTGCCAGCTCGGGAGCCAAAAACATTCAGTACTTC.

V gene TRBV14 combines with J gene TRBJ2-7; D is perhaps TRBD1 (5 bases). There are 15 residues in the CDR3. Trimming stripped 0 bases from V and 3 bases from J, with 12 bases between. Germline V gives CDR1 SGHDN, CDR2 FVKESK. CDR3 coding DNA: TGTGCCAGCAGCCAAGATCGAGCAGGGTACTACGAGCAGTACTTC. Amino acid sequence: CASSQDRAGYYEQYF.

There are many counts of this clone. The V gene is TRBV10-1, the J gene TRBJ2-7; TRBD1 is a possible D gene (5 bases). Looked up from germline, CDR1 is WNHNN and CDR2 is SYGVQD (reference sequence). Trimming shortened V by 4 bases and J by 1 base, and 8 bases separated the two germline ends. The CDR3 is 13 residues long. The DNA for the CDR3 is TGCGCCAGCAGTGGACAGCCGTCCTACGAGCAGTACTTC. This gives the protein CASSGQPSYEQYF.

V usage is TRBV5-8 and J usage is TRBJ1-3; D unresolved. Germline V gene lookup returns CDR1 SGHTS and CDR2 YDEGEE. The V end was cut by 0 bases, the J end by 12 bases, with 7 bases between. The CDR3 contains 11 residues. The CDR3 sequence is CASSLATSIYF. CDR3 DNA: TGTGCCAGCAGCTTGGCCACAAGCATATATTTT.

The chain is built from TRBV27 and TRBJ2-1, with D perhaps matching TRBD2 (6 bases). CDR1 MNHEY and CDR2 SMNVEV come from the germline V gene (reference sequence). V was shortened by 5 bases and J by 1 base, with 18 bases between the two germline ends. The CDR3 is 17 residues long. The CDR3 spells CASSLYSGTQSYNEQFF. The CDR3 DNA follows: TGTGCCAGCAGTCTCTACTCCGGGACTCAATCCTACAATGAGCAGTTCTTC.

In its sample, this clone was seen a few times. The chain is built from TRBV4-3 and TRBJ1-6; D gene ambiguous. The V and J ends lost 4 bases and 4 bases respectively, with 11 bases between them. The germline V gene encodes CDR1 LGHNA and CDR2 YSLEER. This CDR3 is 15 amino acids long. The CDR3 sequence is CASSPRPGYNSPLHF. CDR3 in DNA: TGCGCCAGCAGCCCGAGGCCCGGATATAATTCACCCCTCCACTTT.

The rearrangement links TRBV19 to TRBJ2-7; D remains ambiguous. Trimming left V 3 bases short and J 0 bases short, with 9 bases between. Germline CDR1 is LNHDA and CDR2 is SQIVND (reference sequence). The CDR3 has 14 residues. The CDR3 loop is CASSIRASSYEQYF. CDR3 DNA: TGTGCCAGTAGTATCCGGGCGAGCTCCTACGAGCAGTACTTC.

The V and J genes are TRBV5-4 and TRBJ2-7; 8 nucleotides line up with TRBD2. The CDR3 runs 15 residues. Germline lookup yields CDR1 SGHNT and CDR2 YYREEE (reference sequence). V shed 7 bases and J 0 bases; nucleotides not matched to a gene: 9. Written as DNA, the CDR3 is TGTGCCAGCGGAAACGGGAGGGAAAGCTCCTACGAGCAGTACTTC. Protein product: CASGNGRESSYEQYF.